The following is a TCR beta chain sequence with its context. Its antigen remains unidentified. This sample was taken from a study of T-cell reconstitution after alpha-beta-depleted transplantation in children. Unique molecular identifiers were incorporated during preparation of the TCRbeta library. TCRdb called the PCR reads again in MiXCR, with one record for every CDR3 protein. The sample lists 700,000 to 950,000 distinct CDR3 sequences; roughly 16% were seen once. General study findings and limits: Diversity and T-cell counts at one year after transplant derived mostly from new T cells. Alpha-beta T cells about two months after transplant reportedly derived from several hundred expanded graft clones.

CDR3 length: 12 amino acids. Trimming at V came to 7 bases and at J to 0 bases, leaving 3 bases not matched to a gene. Germline-derived CDR1 and CDR2 are SQVTM and ANQGSEA. The chain employs TRBV29-1 and TRBJ2-7; 7 bases match TRBD1. The source is a male patient younger than 18 who had a stem cell transplant for acute lymphoblastic leukemia, so the T cells may come from the graft donor. Sequenced material: PBMCs, mostly from graft donor cells, taken 360 days after TCRalphabeta/CD19-depleted stem cell transplant. The CDR3 here is CSAGQDSYEQYF. The CDR3 bases are TGCAGCGCTGGACAGGACTCCTACGAGCAGTACTTC.